The TCR beta chain described here comes from a study of OX40 agonist ivuxolimab in advanced cancers. Study-level background: Patients took ivuxolimab, an agonistic anti-OX40 (CD134) antibody.

Sequencing was performed with immunoSEQ multiplex PCR; in TCRdb, only in-frame clones are kept and a portion is missing. This sample carries about 60,000 clones, around nine tenths of them seen once, and the ten largest clones take approximately 0.99%. Germline CDR1 and CDR2: GTSNPN and SVGIG (reference sequence). The CDR3 totals 20 residues. After removal of 0 bases from V and 3 bases from J, the junction contained 13 bases not matched to a gene. This TCR came from an adult with an advanced solid tumor such as melanoma, head and neck, liver or kidney cancer. V is TRBV30 and J is TRBJ2-6; 11 bases match TRBD2. The sample consisted of CD4+ or CD8+ T cells sorted from blood, taken in a trial of the OX40 agonist ivuxolimab. The CDR3 DNA reads TGTGCCTGGAGTGTACCAGCTGAGCGGACTAGCGGGTATGGGGCCAACGTCCTGACTTTC. Its translation is CAWSVPAERTSGYGANVLTF.